A single sample gave rise to the 30 T cell receptor beta chains below, sequenced in a study of T cell clonality in common variable immunodeficiency. Here immunoSEQ multiplex PCR was the method, and the copy in TCRdb shows in-frame clones only, minus some. The sample yields some 80,000 clones, without any singletons. The sequenced sample was peripheral blood mononuclear cells. All receptors derive from a person between 18 and 75 years old in good health.

This clone showed up many times. The CDR3 is cut off 3 residues early in the read; its end comes from the germline J gene. This chain uses TRBV19 with TRBJ1-2, with 10 bases lining up with TRBD1. This CDR3 spans 15 amino acids. The V and J ends lost 3 bases and 6 bases, in that order; junction bases with no gene match: 7. From germline, CDR1 is LNHDA and CDR2 SQIVND (reference sequence). CDR3 protein: CASSMGSGQGNGYTF. Incomplete CDR3 DNA: TGTGCCAGTAGTATGGGTTCGGGACAGGGGAATGGC.

The table lists this clone with a few counts. Sequencing ends 3 residues short of the CDR3 end; the germline J gene provides the rest. The chain uses TRBV20-1 and TRBJ1-6, with TRBD1 matching 7 bases. With V trimmed by 7 bases and J by 11 bases, 14 bases remained unmatched. Germline V gene lookup returns CDR1 DFQATT and CDR2 SNEGSKA (reference sequence). The CDR3 has 14 amino acids. CDR3 residues: CSVKGAGANTPLHF. The DNA read from the CDR3 is TGCAGTGTCAAGGGGGCAGGGGCGAATACACCC.

In this sample, this clone turned up many times. The read ends 3 residues before the CDR3 terminus; that terminus is restored from the germline J gene. The V and J genes are TRBV10-3 and TRBJ2-3; TRBD2 agrees at 8 bases. The CDR3 has 14 amino acids. Germline V gene sequence: CDR1 ENHRY, CDR2 SYGVKD. With V trimmed by 10 bases and J by 2 bases, 8 bases remained unmatched. CDR3 DNA (partial): TGTGCCACTACAGCGGGAGACCTCACAGATACG. It codes for CATTAGDLTDT. The full CDR3 is CATTAGDLTDTQYF.

This clone was seen ten or more times. The read terminates 3 residues before the CDR3 end, so the remaining end is supplied by the germline J gene. This rearrangement joins TRBV19 to TRBJ2-3; TRBD1 matches 7 bases. CDR3 size: 13 residues. In germline, CDR1 is LNHDA, CDR2 SQIVND (reference sequence). With V trimmed by 5 bases and J by 6 bases, 5 bases remained unmatched. The chain's CDR3 is CASSDREFDTQYF. The CDR3 DNA, read in part, is TGTGCCAGTAGTGACAGGGAATTTGATACG.

At least ten counts were recorded for this clone. The read comes to an end 3 residues before the CDR3 does, leaving the germline J gene to fill in the end. J is TRBJ2-4 and V is TRBV12-3 or TRBV12-4, with 7 bases matching TRBD2. The CDR3 has 15 amino acids. V gave up 3 bases and J gave up 1 base; unmatched junction bases: 3. The sequenced CDR3 bases are TGTGCCAGCAGTTTGGGGGGGTCGGCCAAAAACATT. Translating gives CASSLGGSAKNI. The CDR3 reads in full as CASSLGGSAKNIQYF.

This clone was seen ten or more times. The DNA ends 3 residues before the CDR3 does, and the rest of the CDR3 is filled in from the germline J gene. This chain links TRBV7-9 with TRBJ1-1; TRBD1 matches 10 bases. The length of the CDR3 is 15 residues. Germline V gene lookup returns CDR1 SEHNR and CDR2 FQNEAQ (reference sequence). The V gene end was trimmed by 1 base and the J gene end by 5 bases; junction bases not matched to a gene: 4. CDR3 DNA, as far as it was read: TGTGCCAGCAGCTTAGAGGGACAGGGGTGGACTGAA. It codes for CASSLEGQGWTE. The whole CDR3 is CASSLEGQGWTEAFF.

This clone was observed at least ten times. The read is 3 residues too short to cover the CDR3 end, so that end is filled in from the germline J gene. This sequence joins TRBV20-1 and TRBJ1-5; 9 bases map to TRBD1. Germline V gene sequence: CDR1 DFQATT, CDR2 SNEGSKA (reference sequence). The CDR3 has 13 residues. The junction had 4 bases not matched to a gene; V was cut back by 5 bases and J by 5 bases. Incomplete CDR3 DNA: TGCAGTGCTTTACAGGGGGCCGATCAGCCC. This gives the protein CSALQGADQP. The entire CDR3 protein is CSALQGADQPQHF.

In this sample, this clone turned up many times. The missing CDR3 end, 3 residues past where the read stops, is filled in from the germline J gene. The rearrangement uses TRBV10-3 and TRBJ2-5; 8 nucleotides line up with TRBD1. The trim removed 0 bases at V and 6 bases at J, leaving 9 bases unmatched. The germline gives CDR1 ENHRY, CDR2 SYGVKD. The CDR3 has 16 residues. The covered CDR3 bases are TGTGCCATCAGTGAGTCAGAGACAGGGGACGGAAAGACC. Protein product: CAISESETGDGKT. The entire CDR3 reads CAISESETGDGKTQYF.

This clone was detected ten times or more. Coverage ceases 3 residues before the CDR3 finishes, and the germline J gene fills in the end. The chain employs TRBV19 and TRBJ2-1; 10 nucleotides line up with TRBD2. With V trimmed by 5 bases and J by 8 bases, 12 bases remained unmatched. The CDR3 length is 16 residues. Germline CDR1 LNHDA, CDR2 SQIVND (reference sequence). CDR3 sequence reads: CASSLLSGRAGDEQFF. The CDR3 DNA, read in part, is TGTGCCAGTAGTCTCCTAAGCGGGAGGGCCGGAGATGAG.

This clone has a count of ten or more. The read comes to an end 3 residues before the CDR3 does, leaving the germline J gene to fill in the end. J is TRBJ2-2 and V is TRBV5-1; D may match TRBD1 or TRBD2 (6 bases each). The CDR3 covers 17 residues. V dropped 0 bases and J dropped 1 base, with 13 bases sitting between them. Germline CDR1 and CDR2: SGHRS and YFSETQ. The CDR3 DNA, read in part, is TGCGCCAGCAGCTTGGGGAGGGACATCCTGAACACCGGGGAG. It is translated as CASSLGRDILNTGE. The entire CDR3 protein is CASSLGRDILNTGELFF.

In its sample, this clone was seen many times. Read data end 3 residues before the CDR3 end; the end is taken from the germline J gene. The chain joins TRBV5-1 to TRBJ2-1; D is uncertain. CDR1 and CDR2 from the germline V gene are SGHRS and YFSETQ. With 0 bases removed from V and 6 bases from J, the gap between germline ends came to 4 bases. This CDR3 has 12 amino acids. CDR3 bases read: TGCGCCAGCAGCTTGGCCTTCAATGAG. It specifies CASSLAFNE. The whole CDR3 is CASSLAFNEQFF.

There are many counts of this clone. The CDR3 end falls 3 residues outside the read, so it is completed with the germline J gene. The chain employs TRBV18 and TRBJ2-4; weak D call: TRBD1 (7 bases). Germline V gene sequence: CDR1 KGHSH, CDR2 LQKENI. Trimming shortened V by 6 bases and J by 5 bases, and 20 bases separated the two germline ends. CDR3 length: 16 residues. CDR3 protein: CASSPWRGQSENIQYF. The DNA read from the CDR3 is TGTGCCAGCTCCCCTTGGAGGGGGCAATCAGAAAACATT.

This clone was picked up many times. The read comes to an end 3 residues before the CDR3 does, leaving the germline J gene to fill in the end. Within the sample, other DNA sequences also encode this same CDR3. V and J are TRBV7-6 and TRBJ2-7, with TRBD2 identical over 9 bases. V dropped 3 bases and J dropped 2; count of bases not matched to a gene: 2. The length of the CDR3 is 14 residues. Germline assignment: CDR1 SGHVS and CDR2 FNYEAQ. The CDR3 protein is CASSLASGAYEQYF. Partial CDR3 DNA: TGTGCCAGCAGCTTGGCTAGCGGGGCCTACGAG.

To note about this clone: The read halts 3 residues ahead of the CDR3 end, with the missing end drawn from the germline J gene. This sequence joins TRBV20-1 and TRBJ2-7, with D maybe TRBD1 (5 bases). Trimming cost V 3 bases and J 2 bases, with 14 bases left between them. The CDR3 is 14 residues long. Germline V gene data show CDR1 as DFQATT and CDR2 as SNEGSKA (reference sequence). The CDR3 here is CSARHQGRTYEQYF. Partial CDR3 DNA: TGCAGTGCTAGGCACCAGGGCCGTACCTACGAG.

This clone was detected ten times or more. The missing CDR3 end, 3 residues past where the read stops, is filled in from the germline J gene. The chain employs TRBV7-9 and TRBJ1-1, with 7 bases identical to TRBD1. The CDR3 runs to 14 residues. The germline gives CDR1 SEHNR, CDR2 FQNEAQ (reference sequence). V shed 5 bases and J 4 bases; nucleotides not matched to a gene: 7. The CDR3 DNA, read in part, is TGTGCCAGCAGCGATGTGCAGGGGGTCACTGAA. This encodes CASSDVQGVTE. In full, the CDR3 reads CASSDVQGVTEAFF.

Ten or more counts support this clone. The CDR3 extends 3 residues past the end of the read, so its final part is completed from the germline J gene. V is TRBV2 and J is TRBJ2-3; 9 positions match TRBD2. V gave up 6 bases and J gave up 4 bases; unmatched junction bases: 14. The germline V gene encodes CDR1 SNHLY and CDR2 FYNNEI. The CDR3 is 17 amino acids. The CDR3 bases that were read are TGTGCCAGCAGAGTAGCCTCGCGCGGGAGGGTGTCAGATACG. Encoded protein: CASRVASRGRVSDT. The full CDR3 protein reads CASRVASRGRVSDTQYF.

This clone has ten or more counts. The sequenced part of the CDR3 DNA is TGTGCCAGCACCCAATACCTAGCGGGAGTTAACACG. It yields the protein CASTQYLAGVNT. The CDR3, in full, reads CASTQYLAGVNTQYF. V usage is TRBV7-9 and J usage is TRBJ2-3; 10 bases agree with TRBD2. The read halts 3 residues ahead of the CDR3 end, with the missing end drawn from the germline J gene. This CDR3 has 15 residues. The germline CDR1 and CDR2 sequences are SEHNR and FQNEAQ (reference sequence).

This chain's CDR3 is CSARDRVLPEWETQYF. The DNA read from the CDR3 is TGCAGTGCTAGAGATAGGGTGCTGCCGGAGTGGGAGACC. This chain connects TRBV20-1 to TRBJ2-5; D call uncertain. Sequencing ends 3 residues short of the CDR3 end; the germline J gene provides the rest. Trimming took off 0 bases at V and 5 bases at J, with 19 bases between the two ends. The germline gives CDR1 DFQATT, CDR2 SNEGSKA (reference sequence). The CDR3 loop spans 16 amino acids.

This clone came up many times. Read data end 3 residues before the CDR3 end; the end is taken from the germline J gene. The J gene is TRBJ2-1, the V gene TRBV18; D is uncertain. Germline assignment: CDR1 KGHSH and CDR2 LQKENI. The CDR3 has 14 amino acids. With 4 bases removed from V and 0 bases from J, the gap between germline ends came to 7 bases. The CDR3 bases that were read are TGTGCCAGCTCACTAAAACACTCCTACAATGAG. As protein: CASSLKHSYNE. The entire CDR3 reads CASSLKHSYNEQFF.

In its sample, this clone was seen a few times. The read ends 3 residues early relative to the CDR3; the germline J gene fills the gap. This chain uses TRBV19 with TRBJ1-1; TRBD1 might be the D (6 bases). The ends were cut back, 3 bases at V and 7 bases at J, with 12 bases in the middle. The CDR3 totals 13 residues. Germline CDR1 reads LNHDA; CDR2 reads SQIVND (reference sequence). The chain's CDR3 is CASSMMVQGEAFF. CDR3 DNA (partial): TGTGCCAGTAGTATGATGGTACAGGGTGAA.

Many counts were recorded for this clone. Read sequence stops 3 residues before the CDR3 end, and the germline J gene provides the missing end. The rearrangement joins TRBV7-3 to TRBJ1-1; a possible D gene is TRBD1 (5 bases). The CDR3 has 15 amino acids. Germline V gene data show CDR1 as SGHTA and CDR2 as FQGTGA. Trimming took 2 bases from V and 1 from J, leaving 11 bases between them. The CDR3 spells CASSLYGGENTEAFF. CDR3 bases read: TGTGCCAGCAGCTTATACGGGGGGGAGAACACTGAA.

This clone was counted ten times or more. The read gets to within 3 residues of the CDR3 end, and the germline J gene fills in the rest. The chain links TRBV7-2 to TRBJ1-1; a weak D match, TRBD1 (5 bases). Germline V gives CDR1 SGHTA, CDR2 FQGNSA. V was shortened by 5 bases and J by 5 bases, with 15 bases between the two germline ends. The CDR3 extends over 14 amino acids. This CDR3 reads CASSPREVWTEAFF. The sequenced CDR3 bases are TGTGCCAGCAGCCCCAGGGAGGTTTGGACTGAA. The whole variable domain, remainder taken from reference TRBV7-2 and TRBJ1-1, is GAGVSQSPSNKVTEKGKDVELRCDPISGHTALYWYRQSLGQGLEFLIYFQGNSAPDKSGLPSDRFSAERTGGSVSTLTIQRTQQEDSAVYLCASSPREVWTEAFFGQGTRLTVV.

There are many counts of this clone. The read ends 3 residues before the CDR3 terminus; that terminus is restored from the germline J gene. This sequence joins TRBV12-5 and TRBJ2-7, with 7 bases lining up with TRBD1. V lost 5 bases to trimming and J lost 4 bases; unmatched junction nucleotides: 2. In germline, CDR1 is LGHNT, CDR2 FRNRAP. The CDR3 consists of 12 residues. CDR3 in amino acids: CASGPGGYEQYF. CDR3 bases read: TGTGCTAGTGGTCCAGGGGGATACGAG.

This clone has at least ten counts. Read coverage stops 3 residues before the CDR3 terminus; the germline J gene supplies the remainder. The chain joins TRBV5-6 to TRBJ2-3; D remains ambiguous. Germline V CDR1 and CDR2: SGHDT, YYEEEE. The CDR3 loop spans 12 amino acids. V was cut by 4 bases and J by 6 bases, with 9 bases left in between. The CDR3 DNA, read in part, is TGTGCCAGCAGCCTATTAATGGATACG. It specifies CASSLLMDT. In full, the CDR3 reads CASSLLMDTQYF.

CDR3 sequence: CASSIVGAYNEQFF. The covered CDR3 bases are TGTGCCAGTAGTATAGTAGGAGCGTACAATGAG. The V call is TRBV19, the J call TRBJ2-1, with D unresolved. The read ends 3 residues early relative to the CDR3; the germline J gene fills the gap. Trimming pared 1 base from V and 4 bases from J, leaving 8 bases between. The CDR3 consists of 14 residues. The germline V gene encodes CDR1 LNHDA and CDR2 SQIVND (reference sequence).

This clone was observed at least ten times. The read is 3 residues too short to cover the CDR3 end, so that end is filled in from the germline J gene. The rearrangement joins TRBV18 to TRBJ1-1; D might be TRBD1 (5 bases). This CDR3 spans 16 amino acids. V lost 2 bases and J 0 bases, leaving 13 bases between the germline ends. Germline V CDR1 and CDR2: KGHSH, LQKENI. The part of the CDR3 DNA that was read is TGTGCCAGCTCACCATTAGGAGGGGCCGTGAACACTGAA. As protein: CASSPLGGAVNTE. The entire CDR3 reads CASSPLGGAVNTEAFF.

Many counts were recorded for this clone. The CDR3 end lies 3 residues beyond the end of the read and is filled in from the germline J gene. This chain connects TRBV23-1 to TRBJ2-7, with D tentatively TRBD1 (5 bases). TRBV23-1 has ORF status, its function being uncertain. V was clipped by 2 bases and J by 3 bases, with 14 bases between them. There are 15 residues in the CDR3. The CDR3 region is CASSQPFGHHYEQYF. The CDR3 DNA, read in part, is TGCGCCAGCAGTCAACCATTCGGACATCACTACGAG.

This clone was picked up many times. This chain's CDR3 is CASSLIGGNNEQFF. CDR3 DNA (partial): TGTGCCAGCAGCCTAATCGGGGGAAACAATGAG. This rearrangement joins TRBV7-2 to TRBJ2-1; D is possibly TRBD2 (6 bases). The read terminates 3 residues ahead of where the CDR3 ends, so the germline J gene completes it. V was shortened by 5 bases and J by 5 bases, with 13 bases between the two germline ends. CDR3 length: 14 residues. The germline V gene has CDR1 SGHTA and CDR2 FQGNSA. Full variable domain (remainder filled in from reference TRBV7-2 and TRBJ2-1): GAGVSQSPSNKVTEKGKDVELRCDPISGHTALYWYRQSLGQGLEFLIYFQGNSAPDKSGLPSDRFSAERTGGSVSTLTIQRTQQEDSAVYLCASSLIGGNNEQFFGPGTRLTVL.

The sample holds many counts of this clone. The CDR3 goes on 3 residues after the read ends, and that part is filled in from the germline J gene. The chain couples TRBV7-2 to TRBJ1-4; 7 bases fit TRBD1. There are 12 residues in the CDR3. CDR1 is SGHTA and CDR2 is FQGNSA in the germline V gene. CDR3 sequence reads: CASSLGGTELFF. The covered CDR3 bases are TGTGCCAGCAGCTTAGGAGGGACAGAA.

The sample holds a few counts of this clone. The CDR3 is CASSPVGQGEYNSPLHF. The part of the CDR3 DNA that was read is TGTGCCAGCTCACCAGTTGGCCAGGGAGAATATAATTCACCC. This sequence joins TRBV18 and TRBJ1-6, with D possibly matching TRBD1 (5 bases). The read comes to an end 3 residues before the CDR3 does, leaving the germline J gene to fill in the end. Germline V lookup: CDR1 KGHSH, CDR2 LQKENI. V was pared by 2 bases and J by 4 bases, with 15 bases between. The length of the CDR3 is 17 residues.